This T cell receptor beta chain was observed in a study of siplizumab effects on memory and regulatory T cells (dated by TCRdb to the late 2010s). In terms of the full investigation: The study examined how the anti-CD2 antibody siplizumab affects alloreactive T-cell subsets in allogeneic mixed lymphocyte reactions built from human PBMCs.

The protocol used for the library was the immunoSEQ multiplex PCR assay. Around 94,000 TCR templates per sample were assayed on the deep sequencing platform. Genomic DNA extracted from sorted T cells was used for TCRbeta CDR3 sequencing. The published analysis was carried out like this. The R programming language was used for the clonal analysis of the TCRbeta CDR3 data. Alloreactive CD4+ and CD8+ clones were defined by comparing unstimulated samples with post-reaction CFSE-low samples. By matching sequences to the repertoires of sorted unstimulated Treg and non-Treg cells, each alloreactive CD4+ clone was assigned a regulatory or non-regulatory origin. TCRdb provides this immuneACCESS table in a form limited to in-frame rearrangements. Some clones are lacking; in checked studies, under half of them reflect an unresolved V gene, and why the rest are absent is not known. From that table come the V and J calls and clone size; the DNA was used to work out D and trimming. This sample is represented by some 88,000 clones; 90% of them were singletons. The ten largest account for around 15% of the sample.

Study-wide conclusions, independent of this receptor: Among mappable alloreactive CD4+ clones, the Treg-derived fraction averaged about 75% with siplizumab versus around 27% in control reactions. The cumulative frequency of alloreactive sequences traceable to unstimulated CD4+ memory T cells was significantly reduced by siplizumab. Sequences below about 10^-5 frequency were poorly captured, so only a minor fraction of alloreactive clones could be mapped to unstimulated subsets. Greater diversity appeared to be present in unstimulated naive T cells than in memory T cells, and a substantial contribution to the alloresponse seemed to be made by naive cells. No functional confirmation was obtained for the suppressive function of proliferating Tregs from siplizumab cultures. About 80-96% of proliferating CD4+ or CD8+ clones could not be given a naive or memory phenotype.

Sorted unstimulated T cells and proliferating T cells recovered from mixed lymphocyte reactions underwent TCRbeta CDR3 sequencing. Fresh whole blood from over eight HLA-typed healthy donors served as the source for isolating PBMCs. Details on this clone: Its antigen target is currently unknown. Qualities for individual bases were not recorded, and no much larger clone is one base off.

This TCR came from a human donor in good health. Sequencing input: CD4+ T cells sorted from blood.

CDR3 protein: CASSQELETGAFF. The DNA is as follows: TGCGCCAGCAGCCAAGAGCTGGAAACCGGGGCTTTCTTT. The rearrangement combines TRBV4-3 with TRBJ1-1; no D gene can be assigned with confidence. The germline ends are 13 bases apart after V is trimmed by 0 bases and J by 11 bases. CDR1 LGHNA and CDR2 YSLEER are derived from the germline V gene. The CDR3 has 13 amino acids, counting the end cysteine and phenylalanine. CDR3 DNA is the only sequence kept; it has 39 bases, read in frame from the first base.